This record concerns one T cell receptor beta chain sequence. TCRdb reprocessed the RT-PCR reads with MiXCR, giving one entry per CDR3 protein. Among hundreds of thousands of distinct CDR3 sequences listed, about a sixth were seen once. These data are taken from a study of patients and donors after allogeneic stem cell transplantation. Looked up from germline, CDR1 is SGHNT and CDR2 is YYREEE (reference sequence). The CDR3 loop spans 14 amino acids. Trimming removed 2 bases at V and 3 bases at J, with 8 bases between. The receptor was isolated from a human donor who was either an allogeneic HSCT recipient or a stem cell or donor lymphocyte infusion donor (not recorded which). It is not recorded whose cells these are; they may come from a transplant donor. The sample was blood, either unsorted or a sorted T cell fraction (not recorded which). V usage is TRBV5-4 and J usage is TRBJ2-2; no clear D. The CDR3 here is CASSFASHTGELFF. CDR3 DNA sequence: TGTGCCAGCAGCTTCGCGTCCCACACCGGGGAGCTGTTTTTT.